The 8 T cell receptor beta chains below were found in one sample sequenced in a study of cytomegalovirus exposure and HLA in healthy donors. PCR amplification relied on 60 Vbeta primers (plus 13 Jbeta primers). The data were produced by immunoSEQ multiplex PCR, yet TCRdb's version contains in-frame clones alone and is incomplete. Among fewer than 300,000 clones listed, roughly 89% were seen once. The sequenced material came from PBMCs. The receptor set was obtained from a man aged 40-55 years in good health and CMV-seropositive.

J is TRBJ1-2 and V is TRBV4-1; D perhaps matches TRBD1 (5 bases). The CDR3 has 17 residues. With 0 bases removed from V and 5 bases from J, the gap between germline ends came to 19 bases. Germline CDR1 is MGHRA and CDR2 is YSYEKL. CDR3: CASSQEPTRDPAYGYTF. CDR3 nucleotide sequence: TGCGCCAGCAGCCAAGAACCCACCAGGGATCCAGCTTATGGCTACACCTTC.

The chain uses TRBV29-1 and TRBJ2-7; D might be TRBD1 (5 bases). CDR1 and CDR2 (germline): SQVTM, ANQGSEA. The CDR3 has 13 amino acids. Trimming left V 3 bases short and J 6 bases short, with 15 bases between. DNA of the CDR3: TGCAGCGTTGACCAGGGCCGCGCCAGCGAGCAGTACTTC. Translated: CSVDQGRASEQYF.

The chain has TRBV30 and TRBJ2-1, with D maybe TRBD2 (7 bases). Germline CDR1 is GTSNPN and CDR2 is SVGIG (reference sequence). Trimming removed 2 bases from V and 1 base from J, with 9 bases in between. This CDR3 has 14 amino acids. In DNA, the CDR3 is TGTGCCTGGAGTAAGGGGGGGTCCTACAATGAGCAGTTCTTC. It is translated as CAWSKGGSYNEQFF. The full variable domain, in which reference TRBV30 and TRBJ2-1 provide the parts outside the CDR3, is SQTIHQWPATLVQPVGSPLSLECTVEGTSNPNLYWYRQAAGRGLQLLFYSVGIGQISSEVPQNLSASRPQDRQFILSSKKLLLSDSGFYLCAWSKGGSYNEQFFGPGTRLTVL.

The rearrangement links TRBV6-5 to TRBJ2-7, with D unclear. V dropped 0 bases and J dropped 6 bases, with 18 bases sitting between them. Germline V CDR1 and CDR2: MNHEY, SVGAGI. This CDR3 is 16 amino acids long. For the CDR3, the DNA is TGTGCCAGCAGTTACTCGGGCAGAGCCAGTTCTGGCGAGCAGTACTTC. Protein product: CASSYSGRASSGEQYF.

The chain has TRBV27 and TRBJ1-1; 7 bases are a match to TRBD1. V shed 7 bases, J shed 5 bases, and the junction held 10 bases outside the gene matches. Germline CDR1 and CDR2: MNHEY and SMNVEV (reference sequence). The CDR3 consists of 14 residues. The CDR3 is CASTRQGFTTEAFF. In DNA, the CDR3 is TGTGCCAGCACCAGACAGGGTTTCACTACTGAAGCTTTCTTT.

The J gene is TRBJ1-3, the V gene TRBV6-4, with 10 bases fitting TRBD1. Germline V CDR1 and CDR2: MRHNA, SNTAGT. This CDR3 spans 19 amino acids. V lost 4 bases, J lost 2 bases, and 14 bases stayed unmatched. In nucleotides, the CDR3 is TGTGCCAGCAGTGTCGGGACAGGGGCTCTCCGAGCGACTGGAAACACCATATATTTT. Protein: CASSVGTGALRATGNTIYF.

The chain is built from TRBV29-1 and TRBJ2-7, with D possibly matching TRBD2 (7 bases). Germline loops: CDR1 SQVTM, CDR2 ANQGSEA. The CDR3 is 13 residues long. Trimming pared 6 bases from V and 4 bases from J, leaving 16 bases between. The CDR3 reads CSVGGLDGYEQYF. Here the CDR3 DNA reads TGCAGCGTGGGGGGGCTAGACGGGTACGAGCAGTACTTC.

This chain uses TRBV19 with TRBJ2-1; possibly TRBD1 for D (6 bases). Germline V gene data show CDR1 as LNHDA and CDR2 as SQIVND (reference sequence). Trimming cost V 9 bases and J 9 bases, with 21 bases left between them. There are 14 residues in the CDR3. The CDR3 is CASSTGVVVGEQFF. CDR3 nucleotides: TGTGCCAGCTCGACAGGCGTTGTTGTTGGTGAGCAGTTCTTC.